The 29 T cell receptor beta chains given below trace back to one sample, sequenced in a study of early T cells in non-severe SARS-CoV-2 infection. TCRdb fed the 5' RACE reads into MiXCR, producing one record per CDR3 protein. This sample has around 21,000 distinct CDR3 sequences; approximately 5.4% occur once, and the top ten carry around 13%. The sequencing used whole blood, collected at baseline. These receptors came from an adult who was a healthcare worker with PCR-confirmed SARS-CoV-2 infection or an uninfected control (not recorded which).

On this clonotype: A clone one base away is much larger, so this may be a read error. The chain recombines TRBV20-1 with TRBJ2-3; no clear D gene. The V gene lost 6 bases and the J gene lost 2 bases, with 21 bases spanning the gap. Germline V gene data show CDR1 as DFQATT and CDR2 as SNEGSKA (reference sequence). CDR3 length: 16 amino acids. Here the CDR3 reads CSALLMVVGYTDTQYF. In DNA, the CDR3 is TGCAGTGCCCTACTTATGGTAGTGGGGTACACAGATACGCAGTATTTT.

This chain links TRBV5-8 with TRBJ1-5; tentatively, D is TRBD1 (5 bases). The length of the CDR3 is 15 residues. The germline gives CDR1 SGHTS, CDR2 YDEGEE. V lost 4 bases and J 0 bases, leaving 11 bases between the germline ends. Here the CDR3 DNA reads TGTGCCAGCAGCGGGGGAGTGGATAGCAATCAGCCCCAGCATTTT. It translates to CASSGGVDSNQPQHF.

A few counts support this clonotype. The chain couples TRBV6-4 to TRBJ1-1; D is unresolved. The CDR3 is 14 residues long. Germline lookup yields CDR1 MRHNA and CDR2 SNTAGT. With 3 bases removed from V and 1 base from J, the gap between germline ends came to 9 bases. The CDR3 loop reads CASSEISQNTEAFF. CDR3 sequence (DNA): TGTGCCAGCAGTGAAATCTCCCAGAACACTGAAGCTTTCTTT.

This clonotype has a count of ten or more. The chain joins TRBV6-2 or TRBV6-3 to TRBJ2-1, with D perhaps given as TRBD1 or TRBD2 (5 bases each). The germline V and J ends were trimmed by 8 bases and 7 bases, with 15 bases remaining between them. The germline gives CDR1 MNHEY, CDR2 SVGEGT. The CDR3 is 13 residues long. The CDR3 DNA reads TGTGCCAGCCGTCCCGGGACGTTGAATGAGCAGTTCTTC. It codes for CASRPGTLNEQFF.

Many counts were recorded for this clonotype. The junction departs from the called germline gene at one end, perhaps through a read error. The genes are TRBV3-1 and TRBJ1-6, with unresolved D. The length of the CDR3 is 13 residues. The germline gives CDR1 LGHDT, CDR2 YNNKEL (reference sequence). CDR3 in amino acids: CASSQGGQPVSNF. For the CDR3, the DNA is TGTGCCAGCAGCCAAGGAGGCCAGCCCGTGTCGAACTTT.

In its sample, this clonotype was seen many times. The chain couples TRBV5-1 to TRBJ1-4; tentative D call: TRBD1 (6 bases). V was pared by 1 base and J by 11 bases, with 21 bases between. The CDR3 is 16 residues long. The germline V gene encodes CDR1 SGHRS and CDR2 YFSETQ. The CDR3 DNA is TGCGCCAGCAGCTTGTATCGTTCGGGCGGGGGCGAGAAACTGTTTTTT. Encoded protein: CASSLYRSGGGEKLFF.

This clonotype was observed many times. DNA of the CDR3: TGTGCTACGGGGGGACAGAGGGACGAGCAGTACTTC. The encoded protein is CATGGQRDEQYF. The chain couples TRBV12-5 to TRBJ2-7; D tentatively fits TRBD1 or TRBD2 (7 bases each). Germline values: CDR1 LGHNT, CDR2 FRNRAP. This CDR3 is built from 12 residues. V was shortened by 10 bases and J by 5 bases, with 15 bases between the two germline ends.

The CDR3: CASTLMLGGQPQHF. For the CDR3, the DNA is TGTGCCAGCACCCTCATGCTCGGGGGGCAGCCCCAGCATTTT. The V gene is TRBV6-2 or TRBV6-3, the J gene TRBJ1-5; D possibly corresponds to TRBD1 (5 bases). V was pared by 7 bases and J by 7 bases, with 17 bases between. The germline V gene has CDR1 MNHEY and CDR2 SVGEGT. CDR3 length: 14 amino acids.

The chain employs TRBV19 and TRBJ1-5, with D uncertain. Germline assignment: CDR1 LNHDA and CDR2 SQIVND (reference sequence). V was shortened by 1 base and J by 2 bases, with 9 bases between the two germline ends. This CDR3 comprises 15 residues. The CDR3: CASSIGGNRNQPQHF. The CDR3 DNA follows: TGTGCCAGTAGTATAGGGGGTAACCGCAATCAGCCCCAGCATTTT. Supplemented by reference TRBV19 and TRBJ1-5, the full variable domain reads DGGITQSPKYLFRKEGQNVTLSCEQNLNHDAMYWYRQDPGQGLRLIYYSQIVNDFQKGDIAEGYSVSREKKESFPLTVTSAQKNPTAFYLCASSIGGNRNQPQHFGDGTRLSIL.

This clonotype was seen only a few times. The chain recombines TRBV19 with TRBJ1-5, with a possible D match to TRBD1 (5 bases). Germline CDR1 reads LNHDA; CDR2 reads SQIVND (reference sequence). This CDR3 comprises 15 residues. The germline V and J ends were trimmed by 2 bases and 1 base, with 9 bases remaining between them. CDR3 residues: CASSITGTSNQPQHF. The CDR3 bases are TGTGCCAGTAGTATAACCGGGACCAGCAATCAGCCCCAGCATTTT.

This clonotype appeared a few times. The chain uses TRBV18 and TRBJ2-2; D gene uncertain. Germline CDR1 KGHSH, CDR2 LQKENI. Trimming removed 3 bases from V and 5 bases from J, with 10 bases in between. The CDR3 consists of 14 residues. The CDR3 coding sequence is TGTGCCAGCTCACCCCGGGTACTTACCGGGGAGCTGTTTTTT. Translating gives CASSPRVLTGELFF.

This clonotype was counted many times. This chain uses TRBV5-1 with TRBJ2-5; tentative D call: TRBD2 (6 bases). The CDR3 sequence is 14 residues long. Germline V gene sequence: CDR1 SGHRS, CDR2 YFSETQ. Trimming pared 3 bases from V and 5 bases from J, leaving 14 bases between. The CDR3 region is CASSSLRGRETQYF. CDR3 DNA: TGCGCCAGCAGCTCCTTGCGGGGTCGGGAGACCCAGTACTTC.

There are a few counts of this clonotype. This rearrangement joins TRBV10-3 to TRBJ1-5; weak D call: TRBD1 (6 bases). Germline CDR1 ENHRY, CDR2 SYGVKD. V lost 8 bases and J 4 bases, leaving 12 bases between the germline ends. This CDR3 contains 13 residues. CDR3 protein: CAIAQTGNQPQHF. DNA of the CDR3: TGTGCCATCGCCCAAACAGGGAATCAGCCCCAGCATTTT.

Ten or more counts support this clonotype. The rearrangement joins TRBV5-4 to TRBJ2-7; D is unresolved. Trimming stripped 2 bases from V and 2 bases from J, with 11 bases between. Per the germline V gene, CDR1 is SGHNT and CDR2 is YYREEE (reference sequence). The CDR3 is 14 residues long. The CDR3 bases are TGTGCCAGCAGCTTATCGGGTCTAACCTACGAGCAGTACTTC. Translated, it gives CASSLSGLTYEQYF.

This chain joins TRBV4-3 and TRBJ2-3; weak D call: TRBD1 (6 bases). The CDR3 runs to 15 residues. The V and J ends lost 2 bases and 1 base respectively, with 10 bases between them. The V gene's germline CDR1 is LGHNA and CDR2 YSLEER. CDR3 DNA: TGCGCCAGCAGCCAAACCGGACAGCGCACAGATACGCAGTATTTT. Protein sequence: CASSQTGQRTDTQYF.

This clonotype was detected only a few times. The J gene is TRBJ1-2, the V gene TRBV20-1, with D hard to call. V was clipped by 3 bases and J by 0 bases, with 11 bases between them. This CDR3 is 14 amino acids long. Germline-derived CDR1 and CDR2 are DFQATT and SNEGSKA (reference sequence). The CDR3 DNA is TGCAGTGCTAGTCCAGGAGAGACTAACTATGGCTACACCTTC. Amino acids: CSASPGETNYGYTF.

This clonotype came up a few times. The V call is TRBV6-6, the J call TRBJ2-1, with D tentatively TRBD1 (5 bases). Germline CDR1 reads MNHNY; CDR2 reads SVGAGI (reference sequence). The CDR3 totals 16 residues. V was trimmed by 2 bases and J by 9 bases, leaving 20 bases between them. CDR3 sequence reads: CASSYPGQGLASEQFF. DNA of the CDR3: TGTGCCAGCAGTTACCCCGGGCAGGGATTAGCCAGTGAGCAGTTCTTC.

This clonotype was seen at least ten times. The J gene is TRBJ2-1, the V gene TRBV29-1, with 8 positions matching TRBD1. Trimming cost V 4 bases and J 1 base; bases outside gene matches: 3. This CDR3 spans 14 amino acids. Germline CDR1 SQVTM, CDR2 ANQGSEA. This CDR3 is CSVARQGSYNEQFF. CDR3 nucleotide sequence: TGCAGCGTTGCGCGACAGGGGTCCTACAATGAGCAGTTCTTC.

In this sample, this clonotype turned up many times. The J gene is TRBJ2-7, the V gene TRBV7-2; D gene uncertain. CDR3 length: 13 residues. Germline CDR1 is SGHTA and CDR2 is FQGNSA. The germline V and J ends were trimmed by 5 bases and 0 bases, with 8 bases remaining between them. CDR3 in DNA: TGTGCCAGCAGCGATGACACCTCCTACGAGCAGTACTTC. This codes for CASSDDTSYEQYF.

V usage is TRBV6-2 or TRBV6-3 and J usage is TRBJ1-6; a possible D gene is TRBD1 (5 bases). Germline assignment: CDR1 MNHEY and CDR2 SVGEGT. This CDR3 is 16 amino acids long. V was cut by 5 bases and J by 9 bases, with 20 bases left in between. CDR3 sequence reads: CASSERQPTGPSPLHF. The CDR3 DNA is TGTGCCAGCAGTGAACGACAGCCCACCGGTCCTTCACCCCTCCACTTT.

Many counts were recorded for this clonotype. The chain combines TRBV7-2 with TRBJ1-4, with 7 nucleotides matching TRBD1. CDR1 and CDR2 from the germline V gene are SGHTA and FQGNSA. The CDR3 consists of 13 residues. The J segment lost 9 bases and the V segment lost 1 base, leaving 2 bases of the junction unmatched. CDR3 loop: CASSLDRGKKLFF. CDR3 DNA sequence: TGTGCCAGCAGCTTAGACAGGGGCAAAAAACTGTTTTTT.

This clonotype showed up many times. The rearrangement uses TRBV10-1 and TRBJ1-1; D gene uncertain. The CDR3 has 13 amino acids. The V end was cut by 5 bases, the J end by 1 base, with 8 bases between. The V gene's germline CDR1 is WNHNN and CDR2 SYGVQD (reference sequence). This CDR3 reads CASSWTENTEAFF. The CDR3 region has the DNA TGCGCCAGCAGTTGGACGGAGAACACTGAAGCTTTCTTT.

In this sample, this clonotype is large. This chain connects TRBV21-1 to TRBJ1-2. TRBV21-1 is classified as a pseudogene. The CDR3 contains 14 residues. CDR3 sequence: CASSKSKGNYGYTF. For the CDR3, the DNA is TGTGCCAGCAGCAAGTCGAAAGGGAACTATGGCTACACCTTC.

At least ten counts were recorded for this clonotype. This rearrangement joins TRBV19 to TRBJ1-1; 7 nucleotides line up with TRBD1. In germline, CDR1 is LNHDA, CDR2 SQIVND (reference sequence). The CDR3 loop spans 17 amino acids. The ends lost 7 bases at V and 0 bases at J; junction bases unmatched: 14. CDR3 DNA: TGTGCCAGTACCAACAGGGCCGGACAGGTGATGAACACTGAAGCTTTCTTT. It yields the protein CASTNRAGQVMNTEAFF.

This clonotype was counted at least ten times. The CDR3: CATSRAMGSGQRNEKLFF. The DNA for the CDR3 is TGTGCCACCAGCAGAGCAATGGGGAGCGGGCAGCGAAATGAAAAACTGTTTTTT. J is TRBJ1-4 and V is TRBV15; D not certain. Germline V lookup: CDR1 LNHNV, CDR2 YYDKDF (reference sequence). This CDR3 spans 18 amino acids. V lost 1 base, J lost 5 bases, and 20 bases lay in between.

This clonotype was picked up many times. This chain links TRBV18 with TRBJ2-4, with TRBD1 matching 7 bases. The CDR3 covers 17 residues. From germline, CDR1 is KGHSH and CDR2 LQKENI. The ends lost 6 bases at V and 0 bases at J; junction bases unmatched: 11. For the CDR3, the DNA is TGTGCCAGCTCTCAAAGACAGGGAAAACTAGCCAAAAACATTCAGTACTTC. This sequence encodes CASSQRQGKLAKNIQYF. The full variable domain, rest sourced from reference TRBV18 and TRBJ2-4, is NAGVMQNPRHLVRRRGQEARLRCSPMKGHSHVYWYRQLPEEGLKFMVYLQKENIIDESGMPKERFSAEFPKEGPSILRIQQVVRGDSAAYFCASSQRQGKLAKNIQYFGAGTRLSVL.

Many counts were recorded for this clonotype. DNA of the CDR3: TGTGCCAGCAGCTTATGGTCAGGGATCACAGATACGCAGTATTTT. It codes for CASSLWSGITDTQYF. This chain joins TRBV7-9 and TRBJ2-3, with D perhaps matching TRBD1 (5 bases). V was pared by 2 bases and J by 2 bases, with 11 bases between. Germline CDR1 SEHNR, CDR2 FQNEAQ (reference sequence). The length of the CDR3 is 15 residues.

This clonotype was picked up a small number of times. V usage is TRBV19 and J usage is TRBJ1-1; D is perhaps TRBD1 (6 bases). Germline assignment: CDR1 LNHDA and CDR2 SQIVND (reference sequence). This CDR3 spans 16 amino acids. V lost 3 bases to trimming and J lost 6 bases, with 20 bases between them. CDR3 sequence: CASSIGIQGSHAEAFF. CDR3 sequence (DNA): TGTGCCAGTAGTATTGGGATCCAGGGGTCCCATGCTGAAGCTTTCTTT.

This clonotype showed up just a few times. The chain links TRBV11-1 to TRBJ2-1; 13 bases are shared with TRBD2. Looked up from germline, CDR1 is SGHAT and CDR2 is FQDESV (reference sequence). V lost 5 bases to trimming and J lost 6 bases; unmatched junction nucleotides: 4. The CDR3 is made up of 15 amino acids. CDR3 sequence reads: CASSPGLAGSNEQFF. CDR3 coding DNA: TGTGCCAGCAGCCCGGGACTAGCGGGGAGCAATGAGCAGTTCTTC.